This is a list of T cell receptor beta chains from one sample in a study of cytomegalovirus exposure and HLA in healthy donors. Profiled with immunoSEQ multiplex PCR; TCRdb holds only in-frame clones, not every one. This sample has around 130,000 clones; roughly 84% occur once, and the top ten carry 2.5% to 3%. Sequencing input: PBMCs. These receptors came from a woman aged 18-30 years in good health and CMV-seropositive. Each CDR3 is given with its conserved first and last residue. Fields, in order: V gene, J gene, D gene, clone size, CDR3 DNA, CDR3 protein. D genes are given only for firm matches. Clone size appears in some rows only: once, few, many, or a class for an expanded clone.

>TRBV4-2|TRBJ2-7|NA|NA
TGTGCCAGCAGCCAAGATAAAGGGGCGGTCTACGAGCAGTACTTC
CASSQDKGAVYEQYF
>TRBV6-6|TRBJ2-2|NA|NA
TGTGCCAGCAAGACAGGGAACACCGGGGAGCTGTTTTTT
CASKTGNTGELFF
>TRBV4-1|TRBJ2-3|NA|NA
TGCGCCAGCAGCCAAGATGCTAGCGCACTCTGGAACACAGATACGCAGTATTTT
CASSQDASALWNTDTQYF
>TRBV11-3|TRBJ1-1|TRBD1|NA
TGTGCCAGCAGCCGAGACACCCAAACGCCAGGGGGAGGAGCTTTCTTT
CASSRDTQTPGGGAFF
>TRBV7-3|TRBJ2-1|TRBD2|once
TGTGCCAGCAGCTTAGCCCGGGGGGGGCACAATGAGCAGTTCTTC
CASSLARGGHNEQFF
>TRBV23-1|TRBJ2-7|NA|NA
TGCGCCAGCAGTCAACAGGGGCGTTTATACGAGCAGTACTTC
CASSQQGRLYEQYF
>TRBV10-3|TRBJ1-1|NA|NA
TGTGCCACCGGGGTTGCAGGCAAAAGTGACACTGAAGCTTTCTTT
CATGVAGKSDTEAFF
>TRBV18|TRBJ1-1|NA|NA
TGTGCCAGCGCCGGACAGAGCGGAGAAGCTTTCTTT
CASAGQSGEAFF
>TRBV27|TRBJ1-4|NA|NA
TGTGCCAGCAGTTTATCGATAGGGGCCCCTGTGGGACTGTTTTTT
CASSLSIGAPVGLFF
>TRBV11-2|TRBJ2-1|TRBD2|NA
TGTGCCAGCAGCATAGGCGGACTAGCGGGCAATGAGCAGTTCTTC
CASSIGGLAGNEQFF
>TRBV10-3|TRBJ2-3|TRBD1|NA
TGTGCCATCAGAGAGGGGGCGGGCACAGATACGCAGTATTTT
CAIREGAGTDTQYF
>TRBV4-1|TRBJ1-1|TRBD1|NA
TGCGCCAGCAGCCAAGCGCCGGGACAGGGGATGTTCACTGAAGCTTTCTTT
CASSQAPGQGMFTEAFF
>TRBV11-2|TRBJ2-5|TRBD2|NA
TGTGCCAGCAGCTTAGGGGAAAGACTAGCGGGGGGGCGAGAGACCCAGTACTTC
CASSLGERLAGGRETQYF
>TRBV7-9|TRBJ2-7|NA|NA
TGTGCCAGCAGCCCCCGTAGGACTACCGACTCCTACGAGCAGTACTTC
CASSPRRTTDSYEQYF
>TRBV21-1|TRBJ2-7|NA|once
TGTGCCAGCAGCAAAATAGCGGACAGGGCTCTCGAGCAGTACTTC
CASSKIADRALEQYF
>TRBV6-5|TRBJ2-7|NA|NA
TGTGCCAGCAGTGAGGACACAATCCCCCACGAGCAGTACTTC
CASSEDTIPHEQYF
>TRBV5-1|TRBJ1-1|TRBD1|once
TGCGCCAGCAGCTTGGGGCAGGGGGCCGGAGGCACTGAAGCTTTCTTT
CASSLGQGAGGTEAFF
>TRBV2|TRBJ1-1|TRBD1|NA
TGTGCCAGCAGTGGACAGGGGGAAGGGTTGACTGAAGCTTTCTTT
CASSGQGEGLTEAFF
>TRBV27|TRBJ2-7|NA|NA
TGTGCCAGCAGTTTATCGGCGGACACATCCTACGAGCAGTACTTC
CASSLSADTSYEQYF
>TRBV7-9|TRBJ2-5|TRBD2|few
TGTGCCAGCAGCCAACTAGCGGACCGGGGCGGAGAGACCCAGTACTTC
CASSQLADRGGETQYF
>TRBV2|TRBJ2-3|NA|NA
TGTGCCAGCAAAAGGCGGGATACGCAGTATTTT
CASKRRDTQYF
>TRBV7-2|TRBJ1-5|NA|NA
TGTGCCAGCAGCCCACTCAATCAGCCCCAGCATTTT
CASSPLNQPQHF
>TRBV30|TRBJ2-7|TRBD1|NA
TGTGCCTGGACCCCGGGACAGGGGGACGAGCAGTACTTC
CAWTPGQGDEQYF
>TRBV5-1|TRBJ1-1|NA|once
TGCGCCAGCAGCTCGGGACAGAACACTGAAGCTTTCTTT
CASSSGQNTEAFF
>TRBV30|TRBJ2-7|TRBD2|NA
TGTGCCTGGGGGACTAGCCTTAGCTACGAGCAGTACTTC
CAWGTSLSYEQYF
>TRBV7-8|TRBJ1-1|NA|NA
TGTGCCAGCAGCCTACAGGGTGTCACTGAAGCTTTCTTT
CASSLQGVTEAFF
>TRBV7-3|TRBJ1-1|TRBD1|once
TGTGCCAGCAGGACAGGGGCTGGGAACACTGAAGCTTTCTTT
CASRTGAGNTEAFF
>TRBV9|TRBJ2-7|TRBD1|NA
TGTGCCAGCAGCCGGACTCCGGGACAGCGTAGCCACGAGCAGTACTTC
CASSRTPGQRSHEQYF
>TRBV19|TRBJ2-5|NA|few
TGTGCCAGTAGCCCGGGACAATCGGTGGAGACCCAGTACTTC
CASSPGQSVETQYF